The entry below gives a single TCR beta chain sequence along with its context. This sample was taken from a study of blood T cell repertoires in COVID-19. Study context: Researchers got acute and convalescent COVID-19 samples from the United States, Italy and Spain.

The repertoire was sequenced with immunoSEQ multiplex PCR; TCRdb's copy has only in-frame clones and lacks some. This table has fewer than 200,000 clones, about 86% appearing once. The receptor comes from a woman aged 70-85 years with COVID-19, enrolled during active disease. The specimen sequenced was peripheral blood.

The CDR3: CASSIRVAQPGTLFF. The CDR3, as DNA: TGTGCCAGTAGTATCCGGGTAGCCCAACCCGGAACCCTGTTTTTT. The chain has TRBV19 and TRBJ1-4; D ambiguous. The CDR3 spans 15 residues. Germline V gene lookup returns CDR1 LNHDA and CDR2 SQIVND (reference sequence). The V end was cut by 3 bases, the J end by 14 bases, with 22 bases between.